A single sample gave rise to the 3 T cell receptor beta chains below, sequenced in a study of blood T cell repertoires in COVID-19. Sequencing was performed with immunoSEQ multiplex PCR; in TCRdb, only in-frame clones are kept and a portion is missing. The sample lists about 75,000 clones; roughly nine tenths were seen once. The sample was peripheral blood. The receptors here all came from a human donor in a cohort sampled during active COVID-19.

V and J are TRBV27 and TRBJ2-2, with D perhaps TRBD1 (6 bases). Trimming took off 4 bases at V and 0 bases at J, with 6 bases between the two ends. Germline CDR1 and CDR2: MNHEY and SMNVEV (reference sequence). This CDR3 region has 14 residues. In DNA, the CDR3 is TGTGCCAGCAGTTGGACAGCGAACACCGGGGAGCTGTTTTTT. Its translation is CASSWTANTGELFF.

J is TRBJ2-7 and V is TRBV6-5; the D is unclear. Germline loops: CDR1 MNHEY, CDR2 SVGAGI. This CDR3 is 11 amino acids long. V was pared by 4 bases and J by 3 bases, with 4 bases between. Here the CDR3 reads CASSSNYEQYF. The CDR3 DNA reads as TGTGCCAGCAGTTCAAACTACGAGCAGTACTTC.

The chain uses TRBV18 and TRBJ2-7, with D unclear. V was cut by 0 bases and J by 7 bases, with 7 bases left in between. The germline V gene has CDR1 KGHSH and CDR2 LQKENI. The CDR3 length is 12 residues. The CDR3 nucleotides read TGTGCCAGCTCACCACCTACATTTGAGCAGTACTTC. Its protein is CASSPPTFEQYF. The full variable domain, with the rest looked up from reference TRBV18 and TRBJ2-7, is NAGVMQNPRHLVRRRGQEARLRCSPMKGHSHVYWYRQLPEEGLKFMVYLQKENIIDESGMPKERFSAEFPKEGPSILRIQQVVRGDSAAYFCASSPPTFEQYFGPGTRLTVT.